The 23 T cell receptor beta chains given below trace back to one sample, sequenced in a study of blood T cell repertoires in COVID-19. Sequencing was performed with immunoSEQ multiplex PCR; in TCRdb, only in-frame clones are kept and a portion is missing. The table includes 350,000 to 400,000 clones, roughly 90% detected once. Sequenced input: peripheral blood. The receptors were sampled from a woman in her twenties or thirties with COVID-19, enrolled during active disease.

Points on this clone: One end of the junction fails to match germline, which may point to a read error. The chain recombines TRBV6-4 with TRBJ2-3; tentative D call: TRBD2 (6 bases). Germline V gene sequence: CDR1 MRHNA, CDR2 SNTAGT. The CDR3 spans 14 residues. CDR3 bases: TGTGCCAGCGGGCAGAGTACTAGCATAGATACGCAGTATTTT. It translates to CASGQSTSIDTQYF.

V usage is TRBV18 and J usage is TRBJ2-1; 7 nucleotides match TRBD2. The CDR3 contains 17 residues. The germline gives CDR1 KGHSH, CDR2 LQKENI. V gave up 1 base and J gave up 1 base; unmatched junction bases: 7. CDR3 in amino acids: CASSPRLATFSYNEQFF. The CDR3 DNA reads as TGTGCCAGCTCACCACGACTAGCCACCTTTTCCTACAATGAGCAGTTCTTC.

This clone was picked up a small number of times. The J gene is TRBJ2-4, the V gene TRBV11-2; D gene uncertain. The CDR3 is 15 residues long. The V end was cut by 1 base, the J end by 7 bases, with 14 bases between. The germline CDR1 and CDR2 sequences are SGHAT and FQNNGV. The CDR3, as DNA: TGTGCCAGCAGCTTAGCAAGATCCGGTTCGAACATTCAGTACTTC. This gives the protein CASSLARSGSNIQYF.

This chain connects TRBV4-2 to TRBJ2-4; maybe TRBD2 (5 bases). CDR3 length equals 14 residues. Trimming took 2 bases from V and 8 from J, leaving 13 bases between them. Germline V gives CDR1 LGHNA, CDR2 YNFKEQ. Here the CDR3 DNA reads TGTGCCAGCAGCCAATATATTCGGGGAGACATTCAGTACTTC. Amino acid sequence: CASSQYIRGDIQYF.

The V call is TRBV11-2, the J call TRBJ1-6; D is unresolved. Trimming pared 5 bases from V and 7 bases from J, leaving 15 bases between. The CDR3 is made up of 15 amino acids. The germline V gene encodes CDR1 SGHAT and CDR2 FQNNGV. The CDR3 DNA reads TGTGCCAGCAGCCCCGCTCCCGTTCTAAATTCACCCCTCCACTTT. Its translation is CASSPAPVLNSPLHF.

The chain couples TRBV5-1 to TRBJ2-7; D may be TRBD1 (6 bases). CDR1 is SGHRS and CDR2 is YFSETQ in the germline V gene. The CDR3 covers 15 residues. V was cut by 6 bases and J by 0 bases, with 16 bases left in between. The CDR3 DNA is TGCGCCAGCAAACCCTCTTGGGACACCTCCTACGAGCAGTACTTC. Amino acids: CASKPSWDTSYEQYF.

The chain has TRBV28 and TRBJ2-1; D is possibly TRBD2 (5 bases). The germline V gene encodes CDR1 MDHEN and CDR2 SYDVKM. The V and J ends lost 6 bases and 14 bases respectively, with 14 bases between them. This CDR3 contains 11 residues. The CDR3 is CASREGREKFF. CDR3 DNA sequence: TGTGCCAGCAGGGAAGGACGGGAAAAGTTCTTC.

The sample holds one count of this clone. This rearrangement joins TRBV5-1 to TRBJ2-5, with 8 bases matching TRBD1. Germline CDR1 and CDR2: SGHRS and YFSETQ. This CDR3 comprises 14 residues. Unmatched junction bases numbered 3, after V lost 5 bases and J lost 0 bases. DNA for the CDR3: TGCGCCAGCAGTAGACAGGGGAACCAAGAGACCCAGTACTTC. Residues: CASSRQGNQETQYF.

CDR3 sequence: CAIRPGGRVGRRDEQFF. The CDR3 DNA sequence: TGTGCCATCAGACCGGGCGGGAGGGTAGGCAGGAGAGATGAGCAGTTCTTC. The genes are TRBV10-3 and TRBJ2-1; 9 nucleotides line up with TRBD2. Trimming cost V 6 bases and J 8 bases; bases outside gene matches: 17. Germline-derived CDR1 and CDR2 are ENHRY and SYGVKD. CDR3 length: 17 residues.

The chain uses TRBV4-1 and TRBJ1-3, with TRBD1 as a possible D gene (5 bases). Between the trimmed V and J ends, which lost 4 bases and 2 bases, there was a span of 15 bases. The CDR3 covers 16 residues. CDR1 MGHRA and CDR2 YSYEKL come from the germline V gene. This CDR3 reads CASSPADSPPGNTIYF. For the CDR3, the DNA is TGCGCCAGCAGCCCCGCCGACAGTCCCCCTGGAAACACCATATATTTT.

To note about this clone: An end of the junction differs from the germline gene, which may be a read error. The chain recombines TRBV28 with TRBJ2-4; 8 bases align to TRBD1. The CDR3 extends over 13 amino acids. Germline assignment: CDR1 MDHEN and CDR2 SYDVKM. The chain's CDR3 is CASSLLSGTGFFF. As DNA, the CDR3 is TGTGCCAGCAGTTTATTATCAGGGACAGGATTTTTCTTC.

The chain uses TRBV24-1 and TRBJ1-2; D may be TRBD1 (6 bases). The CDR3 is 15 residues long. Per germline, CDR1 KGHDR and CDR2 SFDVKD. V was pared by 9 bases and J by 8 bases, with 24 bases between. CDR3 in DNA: TGTGCCACCCAGGAGACAGGAGTACTAGTCGGGGGCTACACCTTC. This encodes CATQETGVLVGGYTF.

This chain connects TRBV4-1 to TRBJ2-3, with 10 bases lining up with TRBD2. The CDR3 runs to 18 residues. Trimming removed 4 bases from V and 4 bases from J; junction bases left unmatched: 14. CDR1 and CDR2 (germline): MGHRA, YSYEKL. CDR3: CASSRALGAGGPADTQYF. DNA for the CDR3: TGCGCCAGCAGCCGCGCCTTGGGAGCGGGGGGGCCCGCAGATACGCAGTATTTT.

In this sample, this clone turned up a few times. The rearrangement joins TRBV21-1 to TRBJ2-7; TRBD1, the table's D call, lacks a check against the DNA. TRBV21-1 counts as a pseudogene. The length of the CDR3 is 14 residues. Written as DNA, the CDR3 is TGTGCCAGCAGCTCCCCGGACAGGAGCTACGAGCAGTACTTC. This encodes CASSSPDRSYEQYF.

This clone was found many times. This CDR3 is CASSLDGGLTEAFF. Here the CDR3 DNA reads TGTGCCAGCAGCTTGGACGGGGGGCTCACTGAAGCTTTCTTT. The rearrangement uses TRBV5-6 and TRBJ1-1; possibly TRBD1 for D (6 bases). The germline V gene encodes CDR1 SGHDT and CDR2 YYEEEE. CDR3 length: 14 residues. With 0 bases removed from V and 4 bases from J, the gap between germline ends came to 10 bases.

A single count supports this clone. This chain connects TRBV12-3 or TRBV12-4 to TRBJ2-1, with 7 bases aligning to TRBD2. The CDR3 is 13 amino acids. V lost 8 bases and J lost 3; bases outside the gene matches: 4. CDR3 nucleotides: TGTGCCAGCTGGGGGGGGAACTACAATGAGCAGTTCTTC. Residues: CASWGGNYNEQFF.

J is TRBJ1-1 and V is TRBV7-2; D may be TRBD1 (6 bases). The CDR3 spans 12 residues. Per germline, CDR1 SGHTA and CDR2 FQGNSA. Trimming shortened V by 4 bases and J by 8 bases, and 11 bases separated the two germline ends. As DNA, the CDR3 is TGTGCCAGCAGCTCCTACGGGACAGAAGCTTTCTTT. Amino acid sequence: CASSSYGTEAFF.

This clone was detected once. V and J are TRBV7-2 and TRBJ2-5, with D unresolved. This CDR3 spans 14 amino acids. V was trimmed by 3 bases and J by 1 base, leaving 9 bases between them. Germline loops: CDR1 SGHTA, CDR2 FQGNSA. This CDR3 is CASSFSAAQETQYF. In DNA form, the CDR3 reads TGTGCCAGCAGCTTCAGCGCTGCCCAAGAGACCCAGTACTTC.

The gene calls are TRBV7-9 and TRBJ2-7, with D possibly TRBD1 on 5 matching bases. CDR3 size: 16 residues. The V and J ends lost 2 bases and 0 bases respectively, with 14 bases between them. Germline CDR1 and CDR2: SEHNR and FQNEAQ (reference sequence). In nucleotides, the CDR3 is TGTGCCAGCAGCTTATTCGTGACAGAACACTCCTACGAGCAGTACTTC. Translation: CASSLFVTEHSYEQYF. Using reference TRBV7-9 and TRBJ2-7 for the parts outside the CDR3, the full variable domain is DTGVSQNPRHKITKRGQNVTFRCDPISEHNRLYWYRQTLGQGPEFLTYFQNEAQLEKSRLLSDRFSAERPKGSFSTLEIQRTEQGDSAMYLCASSLFVTEHSYEQYFGPGTRLTVT.

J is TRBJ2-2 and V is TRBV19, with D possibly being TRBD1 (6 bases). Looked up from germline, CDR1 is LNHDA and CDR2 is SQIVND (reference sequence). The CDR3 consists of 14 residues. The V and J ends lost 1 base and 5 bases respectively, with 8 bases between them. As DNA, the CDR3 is TGTGCCAGTAGTATAGCAACAGGGACCGGGGAGCTGTTTTTT. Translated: CASSIATGTGELFF.

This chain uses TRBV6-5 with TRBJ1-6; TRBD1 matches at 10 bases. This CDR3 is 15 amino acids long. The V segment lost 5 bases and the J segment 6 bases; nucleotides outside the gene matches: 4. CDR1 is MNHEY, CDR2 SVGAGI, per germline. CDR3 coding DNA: TGTGCCAGCAGTCCCCGGGACAGGGGTAATTCACCCCTCCACTTT. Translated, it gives CASSPRDRGNSPLHF.

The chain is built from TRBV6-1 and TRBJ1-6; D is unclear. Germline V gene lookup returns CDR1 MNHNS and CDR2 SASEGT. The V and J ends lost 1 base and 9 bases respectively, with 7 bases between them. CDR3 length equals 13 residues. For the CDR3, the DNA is TGTGCCAGCAGTGAAGAGTCGAGTTCACCCCTCCACTTT. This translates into CASSEESSSPLHF.

In nucleotides, the CDR3 is TGCGCCAGCAGCCACAGGGGAGAGGGGAACTCTGGGGCCAACGTCCTGACTTTC. Translating it yields CASSHRGEGNSGANVLTF. This chain links TRBV4-3 with TRBJ2-6, with D possibly being TRBD1 (6 bases). Trimming removed 3 bases at V and 0 bases at J, with 15 bases between. In germline, CDR1 is LGHNA, CDR2 YSLEER. The CDR3 is 18 residues long.